This TCR beta chain was recovered during a study of TET2 disruption in CD19-targeted CAR T cells (dated by TCRdb to between 2017 and 2018). About the full investigation: The number of samples was determined by the original clinical trial design and by which samples were available, and no additional inclusion criteria were applied. The study at large found these results: Conclusions about the CAR T cells of the patient were based on extensive analysis of a single subject.

The immunoSEQ assay was used to perform TCR beta chain deep sequencing. The study's own analysis went as follows. Only productive TCR beta rearrangements were used to compute clonotype frequencies. The immuneACCESS repertoire file appears here via TCRdb, limited to in-frame rearrangements. These files lack a portion of the clones; in checked studies, under half of the deficit traces to unresolved V genes, and the cause of the others is not known. The V and J calls and clone size were taken over from that table, and D and trimming were inferred from the DNA. The table held for this sample gives approximately 27,000 clones. Jointly, the top ten make up approximately 2% of the sample. This specimen's treatment or condition label, per the study, means: autologous CTL019 cells: CD19 CAR with 4-1BB and CD3 zeta domains. TCR zeta and 4-1BB costimulatory signaling domains were incorporated into the CD19 CAR. T cells for CTL019 manufacturing were collected from peripheral blood by leukapheresis. The DNeasy Blood and Tissue Kit was used to extract genomic DNA from pre-infusion T cells, peripheral blood, or sorted post-infusion T cells.

In regard to this clone: The clone's antigen remains unknown. The read ends 3 residues shy of where the CDR3 ends; the end is completed using the germline J gene.

There are 14 amino acids in the CDR3, from cysteine to phenylalanine inclusive. Of the CDR3's DNA, 33 bases were read; they are in frame from base 1. The germline V gene (reference sequence) supplies CDR1 LNHDA and CDR2 SQIVND. This sequence originates from a man between 65 and 85 years old with chronic lymphocytic leukemia. Sequences were derived from CD8- CAR+ T cells sorted from cultured blood T cells, sampled for CD19 CAR T cell therapy. This specimen's cell subset or site label, per the study, means: CD8-negative CAR-positive T cells from the infusion product. The chain was built from TRBV19 and TRBJ1-2; the D gene cannot be resolved reliably. The sequenced CDR3 bases are TGTGCCAGTGCCCGGACTTCTAGCACAGATACC. This translates into CASARTSSTDT. The whole CDR3 sequence reads CASARTSSTDTYTF.